The sequence of this T cell receptor beta chain was determined in a study of T cell repertoires in cytomegalovirus infection. TCRdb reanalysed the reads using MiXCR and keeps one entry per CDR3 protein. The data contain about 180,000 distinct CDR3 sequences, 13% to 15% of them singletons. V was trimmed by 2 bases and J by 11 bases, leaving 17 bases between them. Germline V CDR1 and CDR2: SGHRS, YFSETQ. This CDR3 spans 13 amino acids. Sequencing was performed on PBMCs. The receptor comes from a human donor in good health (CMV status not recorded). Some clones in this sample may be carry-over from other donors' samples. The chain carries TRBV5-1 and TRBJ2-7; D is undetermined. For the CDR3, the DNA is TGCGCCAGCAGCTTAGGCGGTGGGATAAGTAAGTACTTC. Its translation: CASSLGGGISKYF.